This T cell receptor beta chain was profiled in a study of shared clonotypes between healthy human individuals. Every donor was a Caucasian adult from Nashville, Tennessee. The authors divided CD4+ cells into CD45RA+ naive and CD45RA-negative memory subsets. Sorted-subset replicate PCRs used about 200 ng DNA, some 31,000 T cell genomes. TCRdb's copy holds only in-frame clones and misses some; the assay was immunoSEQ multiplex PCR. The table lists about 360,000 clones, around 70% of them singletons. The CDR3 totals 13 residues. Germline CDR1 reads SGHRS; CDR2 reads YFSETQ. Germline trimming cut 0 bases from V and 6 bases from J; bases unmatched to any gene: 2.

Sequenced: memory CD4+ T cells sorted from blood. Subset indicated: CD45RA-negative fraction. This clonotype was obtained from a man aged 25 to 40 in good health. This chain joins TRBV5-1 and TRBJ2-7; 8 positions match TRBD1. CDR3 residues: CASSLGDRGEQYF. As DNA, the CDR3 is TGCGCCAGCAGCTTGGGTGACAGGGGCGAGCAGTACTTC.